The rows below give T cell receptor beta chains drawn from one sample of a study. Each CDR3 protein gets one entry after TCRdb re-called the 5' RACE reads with MiXCR. The repertoire has about 32,000 distinct CDR3 sequences, 27% of them found once; the top ten carry less than 2.5%. Sequenced material: tumor-infiltrating Tregs sorted from the breast tumor. Source of these receptors: a female donor with breast cancer. Both conserved end residues are part of each CDR3. The D gene is left open where the match is weak. Part of the rows lack a size; the others show once, few, many or a class for expanded clones.

j_call v_call d_call clone_size cdr3_nt cdr3_aa
TRBJ2-1 TRBV12-3/TRBV12-4 TRBD2 - TGTGCCAGCAACCCGGGGGGGGGCAATGAGCAATTCTTC CASNPGGGNEQFF
TRBJ2-1 TRBV20-1 TRBD2 - TGCAGTGCTGGGGGGAGGGGAGCAAGCTCCTACAATGAGCAGTTCTTC CSAGGRGASSYNEQFF
TRBJ1-1 TRBV6-5 TRBD1 - TGTGCCAGCAGGTCCGGGACAGGGGCTATGAACACTGAAGCTTTCTTT CASRSGTGAMNTEAFF
TRBJ2-1 TRBV7-2 - once TGTGCCAGCAGCTTAGATGGGCGGCCGAGCTGCTACAATGAGCAGTTCTTC CASSLDGRPSCYNEQFF
TRBJ2-1 TRBV3-1 - many TGTGCCAGCAGCCAAGCGGGAGTTAATGAGCAGTTCTTC CASSQAGVNEQFF
TRBJ2-1 TRBV20-1 - few TGCAGTGCTAATCGACAGTACAATGAGCAGTTCTTC CSANRQYNEQFF
TRBJ1-1 TRBV10-3 - - TGTGCCATCAGCGCCGATACAGGGAGCACTGAAGCTTTCTTT CAISADTGSTEAFF
TRBJ1-2 TRBV7-3 - - TGTGCCAGCTCCTCGAAGTATAATGGCTACACCTTC CASSSKYNGYTF
TRBJ1-5 TRBV5-5 TRBD1 many TGTGCCAGCAGCTTGGACGCTCACGCCAGGGGGCCTAACGGAGGCAATCAGCCCCAGCATTTT CASSLDAHARGPNGGNQPQHF
TRBJ2-4 TRBV4-1 TRBD1 many TGCGCCAGCAGCCAAGATGAGTTAGGGGGCATGGACATTCAGTACTTC CASSQDELGGMDIQYF
TRBJ2-2 TRBV6-5 - - TGTGCCAGCAGGGGGAGCAGGGCGACCGGGGAGCTGTTTTTT CASRGSRATGELFF
TRBJ1-5 TRBV24-1 - few TGTGCCACCAGTGATGCCGTGGGGGAACAGCCCCAGCATTTT CATSDAVGEQPQHF
TRBJ2-1 TRBV7-9 - once TGTGCCAGCAGCTTACGGCGTGGGAGTAAGTCCTACAATGAGCAGTTCTTC CASSLRRGSKSYNEQFF
TRBJ1-5 TRBV18 - - TGTACCAGCTCACCGAGGACTAGCGGGGCCTACGAGCATTTT CTSSPRTSGAYEHF
TRBJ1-3 TRBV15 - - TGTGCCACCAGCAGAGATCCGACCTCTGGAAACACCATATATTTT CATSRDPTSGNTIYF
TRBJ2-7 TRBV18 TRBD1 - TGTGCCAGCTCACACACCACAGGGGCCTACGAGCAGTACTTC CASSHTTGAYEQYF
TRBJ2-7 TRBV5-1 TRBD2 - TGCGCCAGCAGCCGACTAGCGGGAGGTGGCGAGCAGTACTTC CASSRLAGGGEQYF
TRBJ2-7 TRBV5-1 - - TGCGCCAGCAGCCGAGACGTGGCGTACGAGCAGTGCTTC CASSRDVAYEQCF
TRBJ1-5 TRBV6-1 - many TGTGCCAGCAGTGAAGGGGGGCTGAGGCAGCCCCAGCATTTT CASSEGGLRQPQHF
TRBJ2-1 TRBV7-9 - - TGTGCCAGCAGCTTAGCTTCCGGGATACGGATAGTGCAGTTCTTC CASSLASGIRIVQFF
TRBJ1-1 TRBV20-1 - many TGCAGTGCTACGTCCCGGGCTTTCTTT CSATSRAFF
TRBJ2-5 TRBV15 - - TGTGCCACAAACCGACTCACTGGCGGGTTCCATGAGACCCAGTACTTC CATNRLTGGFHETQYF
TRBJ1-1 TRBV25-1 - - TGTGCCAGCAGTGAGGAGGTAAACACTGAAGCTTTCTTC CASSEEVNTEAFF
TRBJ2-7 TRBV7-2 TRBD2 few TGTGCCAGCAGCCCCGCCGGCCTAGCGGTCTCCTACGAGCAGTACTTC CASSPAGLAVSYEQYF
TRBJ2-1 TRBV20-1 TRBD2 few TGCAGTGCACCCCACCTTAGAACGGGGGGGCATGAGCAGTTCTTC CSAPHLRTGGHEQFF
TRBJ2-7 TRBV18 - - TGTGCCAGCTCATCCTCCTACGAGCGGTACTTC CASSSSYERYF
TRBJ2-1 TRBV20-1 TRBD2 - TGCAGTGCGACCGGGACTAGCGACTGCAATGAGCAGTTCTTC CSATGTSDCNEQFF
TRBJ2-1 TRBV20-1 - many TGCAGTGCTAGCAACTACAGGGCCAATGAGCAGTTCTTC CSASNYRANEQFF
TRBJ1-1 TRBV7-9 - many TGTGCCAGCAGCTTAAGTTCAACTCCCGCTTTCTTT CASSLSSTPAFF
TRBJ1-2 TRBV7-2 TRBD1 many TGTGCCAGCAGCCCGACAGGGTTGGGCTACACCTTC CASSPTGLGYTF
TRBJ2-3 TRBV6-5 - - TGTGCCAGCAGTTACAGTGGCGGGATTCTCACAGATACGCAGTATTTT CASSYSGGILTDTQYF
TRBJ1-5 TRBV20-1 - many TGCAGTGCTAGAGTTGCCAGGGGTAGCAATCAGCCCCAGCATTTT CSARVARGSNQPQHF
TRBJ2-1 TRBV5-1 - - TGCGCCAGCAGTCCCGGGGGTAGCTCCTACAATGAGCAGTTCTTC CASSPGGSSYNEQFF
TRBJ2-7 TRBV29-1 - many TGCAGCGCGGAGGGGACCTACGAGCAGTACTTC CSAEGTYEQYF
TRBJ1-2 TRBV28 - - TGTGCCAGCAGGTTTGGAGTCCTCGATGGCTACACCTTC CASRFGVLDGYTF
TRBJ2-2 TRBV3-1 - many TGTGCCAGCAGCCCACGGACAGCGAGCCTGGTCACCGGGGAGCTGTTTTTT CASSPRTASLVTGELFF
TRBJ1-5 TRBV7-2 - few TGTGCCAGCAGCGAGAGGGCGGGTTGCCAGCCCCAGCATTTT CASSERAGCQPQHF
TRBJ1-1 TRBV4-2 - - TGTGCCAGCAGTGCAGGATCAAACACTGAAGCTTTCTTT CASSAGSNTEAFF
TRBJ2-2 TRBV7-7 TRBD2 medium-sized TGTGCCATCAGAACTTGGGCGGGAGGCAACACCGGGGAGCTGTTTTTT CAIRTWAGGNTGELFF
TRBJ2-7 TRBV5-1 - medium-sized TGCGCCAGCAGCTTAAACGCAGGGGGGACCTACGAGCAGTACTTC CASSLNAGGTYEQYF
TRBJ2-7 TRBV20-1 TRBD1 many TGCAGTGCTAGAGATGACAGGGCCCACGAGCAGTACTTC CSARDDRAHEQYF
TRBJ2-1 TRBV2 TRBD1 few TGTGCCAGCAGCGCGCAAGGCACAGGGGCTCAGGAGCAGTTCTTC CASSAQGTGAQEQFF
TRBJ1-1 TRBV19 - - TGTGCCAGTAGTCTATTTCTGAACACTGAGGCTTTCTTT CASSLFLNTEAFF
TRBJ2-7 TRBV12-3/TRBV12-4 - few TGTGCCAGCAGCACCCGGCGGTTCGGGTATTTCTACGAGCAGTACTTC CASSTRRFGYFYEQYF
TRBJ1-3 TRBV28 TRBD1 - TGTGCCAGCAGTTTACAGGGGGACACCATATATTTT CASSLQGDTIYF
TRBJ2-1 TRBV12-3/TRBV12-4 - many TGTGCCAGCAGTTGGTGGGAGTGGAATGAGCAGTTCTTC CASSWWEWNEQFF
TRBJ2-5 TRBV30 - many TGTGCCTGGAGTGGAGGGCAGGCAGAGACCCAGTACTTC CAWSGGQAETQYF
TRBJ2-3 TRBV5-1 TRBD2 many TGCGCCAGCAGCCCCCTAGCGGGGGGTAGCACAGATACGCAGTATTTT CASSPLAGGSTDTQYF
TRBJ1-6 TRBV6-6 TRBD1 many TGTGCCAGCAGTACAGGGGACCGCTATAATTCACCCCTCCACTTT CASSTGDRYNSPLHF
TRBJ1-4 TRBV6-1 TRBD1 - TGTGCCAGCACCTTAGGGGGCATGGGAGAAAAACTGTTTTTT CASTLGGMGEKLFF
TRBJ2-2 TRBV5-1 - few TGCGCCAGCAGCTTGCAGGGAGGCGACACCGGGGAGCTGTTTTTT CASSLQGGDTGELFF
TRBJ1-2 TRBV20-1 TRBD1 medium-sized TGCAGTGCTAGCCTCAGGACAGGGGTGTATGGCTACACCTTC CSASLRTGVYGYTF
TRBJ2-7 TRBV7-6 - medium-sized TGTGCCAGCAGCTTAGCGGATCCTTTCTACGAGCAGTACTTC CASSLADPFYEQYF
TRBJ2-1 TRBV20-1 - medium-sized TGCAGTGCTCAGTACAATGAGCAGTTCTTC CSAQYNEQFF
TRBJ2-2 TRBV24-1 - - TGTGCCACCAGTGATTTCGGGGCTACCAACACCGGGGAGCTGTTTTTT CATSDFGATNTGELFF
TRBJ1-2 TRBV10-3 - many TGTGCCATCAGTGAGTCAGCAACAGGAGTTGGCTACACCTTC CAISESATGVGYTF
TRBJ1-4 TRBV2 - few TGTGCCAGCAGTGAACGGAGACATGAAAAACTGTTTTTT CASSERRHEKLFF
TRBJ1-2 TRBV15 - many TGTGCCACCAGCAGAGCAACAGGTCTCTATGGCTACACCTTC CATSRATGLYGYTF
TRBJ1-1 TRBV3-1 - - TGTGCCAGCAGCCAACAAGTAGGGACGGCACCGAGGGCTTTCTTT CASSQQVGTAPRAFF
TRBJ1-3 TRBV6-4 - - TGTGCCAGCCCAGCTGGGGGGGCATATGGAAACACCATATATTTT CASPAGGAYGNTIYF